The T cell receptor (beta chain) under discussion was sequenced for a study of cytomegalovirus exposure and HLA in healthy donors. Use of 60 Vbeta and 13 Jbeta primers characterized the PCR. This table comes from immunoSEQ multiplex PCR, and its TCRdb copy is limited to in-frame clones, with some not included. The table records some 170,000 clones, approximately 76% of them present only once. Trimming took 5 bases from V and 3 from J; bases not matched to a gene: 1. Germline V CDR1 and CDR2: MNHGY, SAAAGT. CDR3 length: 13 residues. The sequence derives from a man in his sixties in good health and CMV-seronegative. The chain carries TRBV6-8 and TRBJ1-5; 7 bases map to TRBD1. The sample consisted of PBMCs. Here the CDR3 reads CASSGQDNQPQHF. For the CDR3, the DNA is TGTGCCAGCAGTGGACAGGACAATCAGCCCCAGCATTTT.